This T cell receptor (beta chain) was found in a study of CD4 T cells in relation to SARS-CoV-2 and coronaviruses. General study results and limits: Crossreactivity was assessed only for spike protein, not other viral proteins. Crossreactive clones expanded significantly less to SARS-CoV-2 than monoreactive clones.

CDR3 size: 14 residues. Germline V gene data show CDR1 as KGHSH and CDR2 as LQKENI. Trimming took 4 bases from V and 1 from J, leaving 10 bases between them. CD4+ T cells from unexposed donors were obtained before the COVID-19 pandemic (2011-2018). Uncultured naive and memory CD4+ T cells supplied DNA for deep TCR-beta sequencing. Here immunoSEQ multiplex PCR was the method, and the copy in TCRdb shows in-frame clones only, minus some. The sample gives some 70,000 clones, approximately 93% of which show up once; roughly 0.21% is in the top ten. As concerns this clone: Its cognate antigen is unknown.

Sequenced sample: naive CD4+ T cells from PBMCs. Subset specified: naive CD4+ T cells isolated by negative enrichment. This receptor was taken from a human donor in good health. The chain joins TRBV18 to TRBJ2-5; D might be TRBD2 (5 bases). Here the CDR3 reads CASSLTSGQETQYF. As DNA, the CDR3 is TGTGCCAGCTCACTCACCAGCGGCCAAGAGACCCAGTACTTC. The full variable domain, its missing parts supplied by reference TRBV18 and TRBJ2-5, is NAGVMQNPRHLVRRRGQEARLRCSPMKGHSHVYWYRQLPEEGLKFMVYLQKENIIDESGMPKERFSAEFPKEGPSILRIQQVVRGDSAAYFCASSLTSGQETQYFGPGTRLLVL.